The T cell receptor (beta chain) described here comes from a study of CD8+CD57+ T cells in acquired aplastic anemia. Study in general: Healthy-donor CD4+ cells averaged roughly 9.8 million reads. Study conclusions and caveats: Overlapping CD8+ CDR3 repertoires of patients and controls contained approximately 29 shared sequences. Patients and controls were not found to differ significantly in CD8+ Simpson's diversity.

Profiling that covered TCR beta VDJ and CDR3 relied on genomic DNA as its template. One entry per CDR3 protein results from TCRdb running MiXCR on the reads. The table has about 160,000 distinct CDR3 sequences, around 45% seen once. Trimming left V 9 bases short and J 0 bases short, with 14 bases between. CDR1 is SNHLY, CDR2 FYNNEI, per germline. This CDR3 has 14 residues. For this clonotype: Its antigen is as yet unknown.

The chain has TRBV2 and TRBJ2-5, with a weak D call TRBD2 (7 bases). The source material was sorted CD4+, CD8+, or CD8+CD57+ T cells (not recorded which) from PBMCs. The sequence derives from a human donor in good health. The DNA of the CDR3 is TGTGCCAGGGGGGGGCGGGGCTACCAAGAGACCCAGTACTTC. Protein sequence: CARGGRGYQETQYF.